The 3 T cell receptor beta chains below all came from one sample that was sequenced in a study of blood T cell repertoires in COVID-19. Assay: immunoSEQ multiplex PCR; the TCRdb copy retains only in-frame clones and omits some. The sample contains 250,000 to 300,000 clones, around 89% of which appear only once. Sequenced material: PBMCs or T cells enriched from blood (not recorded which). The origin of the receptors is a woman between 55 and 75 years old in a cohort exposed to, infected with or recovered from COVID-19 (not recorded which).

This sequence joins TRBV6-5 and TRBJ2-7; 7 bases fit TRBD1. With V trimmed by 5 bases and J by 6 bases, 7 bases remained unmatched. The CDR3 is made up of 13 amino acids. From germline, CDR1 is MNHEY and CDR2 SVGAGI. DNA for the CDR3: TGTGCCAGCAGTCACGGGACAGTACTCGAGCAGTACTTC. Its protein is CASSHGTVLEQYF.

This chain connects TRBV7-2 to TRBJ1-2; TRBD1 agrees at 8 bases. V shed 1 base and J 7 bases; nucleotides not matched to a gene: 8. The CDR3 spans 15 residues. CDR1 is SGHTA, CDR2 FQGNSA, per germline. CDR3 sequence reads: CASSLGTGGRPGYTF. For the CDR3, the DNA is TGTGCCAGCAGCTTAGGAACAGGGGGTAGGCCTGGCTACACCTTC.

The rearrangement uses TRBV3-1 (or the pseudogene TRBV3-2) and TRBJ2-3; no reliable D call. Trimming took off 2 bases at V and 2 bases at J, with 14 bases between the two ends. CDR3 length equals 16 residues. The germline V gene encodes CDR1 LGHDT and CDR2 YNNKEL (reference sequence). CDR3 amino acids: CASSQFSSTATDTQYF. The CDR3 DNA sequence: TGTGCCAGCAGCCAATTTAGCTCCACGGCCACAGATACGCAGTATTTT.